This paragraph covers one T cell receptor (beta chain) sequence. Its target is not known. TCRdb processed the RT-PCR reads anew with MiXCR; each CDR3 protein has one entry. The sample carries more than 700,000 distinct CDR3 sequences, 21% recorded once. This sample is drawn from a study of response to subunit inactivated influenza vaccine. Study results and caveats: With each seasonal influenza vaccination, the authors suggested, few new T cells are recruited.

Trimming took off 4 bases at V and 10 bases at J, with 14 bases between the two ends. CDR1 SGHTA and CDR2 FQGNSA come from the germline V gene. The CDR3 covers 13 residues. Sequencing was performed on PBMCs from blood, taken around 5 days after vaccination. The gene calls are TRBV7-2 and TRBJ2-1; D remains ambiguous. The receptor's source is a middle-aged man who received an inactivated influenza vaccine. CDR3 sequence reads: CASSSSPFMEQFF. For the CDR3, the DNA is TGTGCCAGCAGCTCAAGTCCCTTTATGGAGCAGTTCTTC.